The 18 T cell receptor beta chains in this list originate from one sample, sequenced in a study of T cell responses to AZD1222 COVID-19 vaccine. Sequenced by immunoSEQ multiplex PCR; TCRdb stores in-frame clones only, minus some. This table holds about 150,000 clones, 89% found once. The sample was peripheral blood, taken on day 0 of AZD1222 vaccination. Receptors were obtained from an adult in good health.

The gene calls are TRBV7-2 and TRBJ2-7, with a possible D match to TRBD2 (6 bases). This CDR3 has 15 amino acids. Trimming left V 5 bases short and J 7 bases short, with 21 bases between. Germline V gene lookup returns CDR1 SGHTA and CDR2 FQGNSA. The CDR3 sequence: CASSHSTSLPLEQYF. DNA of the CDR3: TGTGCCAGCAGCCACTCGACTAGTCTCCCCCTTGAGCAGTACTTC.

The genes are TRBV28 and TRBJ1-2, with TRBD1 identical over 8 bases. After removal of 6 bases from V and 8 bases from J, the junction contained 8 bases not matched to a gene. Germline CDR1 MDHEN, CDR2 SYDVKM. This CDR3 has 13 amino acids. The CDR3 loop reads CASRLTGVNGYTF. Here the CDR3 DNA reads TGTGCCAGCAGACTGACAGGGGTCAACGGCTACACCTTC.

The chain joins TRBV19 to TRBJ1-4; the D gene is possibly TRBD1 (5 bases). The CDR3 contains 14 residues. Trimming pared 3 bases from V and 5 bases from J, leaving 10 bases between. CDR1 and CDR2 from the germline V gene are LNHDA and SQIVND (reference sequence). CDR3 coding DNA: TGTGCCAGTAGTATCCCCCGACAGAATGAAAAACTGTTTTTT. Its protein product is CASSIPRQNEKLFF. The whole variable domain, filled in from reference TRBV19 and TRBJ1-4, reads DGGITQSPKYLFRKEGQNVTLSCEQNLNHDAMYWYRQDPGQGLRLIYYSQIVNDFQKGDIAEGYSVSREKKESFPLTVTSAQKNPTAFYLCASSIPRQNEKLFFGSGTQLSVL.

This clone is a singleton in its sample. The chain employs TRBV15 and TRBJ1-5, with D hard to call. Germline CDR1 is LNHNV and CDR2 is YYDKDF (reference sequence). CDR3 length: 13 amino acids. V lost 8 bases to trimming and J lost 0 bases, with 8 bases between them. The CDR3 here is CATRSSSNQPQHF. The CDR3 DNA is TGTGCCACCCGGTCTTCTAGCAATCAGCCCCAGCATTTT.

The V and J genes are TRBV7-9 and TRBJ1-1, with D possibly matching TRBD1 (5 bases). Germline CDR1 reads SEHNR; CDR2 reads FQNEAQ (reference sequence). The CDR3 has 16 residues. V lost 3 bases to trimming and J lost 0 bases, with 14 bases between them. The CDR3 spells CASSFGTTLMNTEAFF. CDR3 sequence (DNA): TGTGCCAGCAGCTTCGGGACCACACTCATGAACACTGAAGCTTTCTTT.

The chain couples TRBV5-6 to TRBJ2-1; TRBD2 agrees at 11 bases. The germline V gene encodes CDR1 SGHDT and CDR2 YYEEEE. With V trimmed by 2 bases and J by 4 bases, 5 bases remained unmatched. This CDR3 spans 16 amino acids. The DNA of the CDR3 is TGTGCCAGCAGCTTCGGGACTAGCGGATTGTACAATGAGCAGTTCTTC. Translation gives CASSFGTSGLYNEQFF.

V is TRBV9 and J is TRBJ1-2; weak D call: TRBD1 (6 bases). CDR1 is SGDLS and CDR2 is YYNGEE in the germline V gene. The length of the CDR3 is 15 residues. Trimming took 4 bases from V and 4 from J, leaving 17 bases between them. DNA for the CDR3: TGTGCCAGCAGCATACAGGGTTCCGGGCCCTATGGCTACACCTTC. Protein sequence: CASSIQGSGPYGYTF.

The chain recombines TRBV7-8 with TRBJ2-5, with 9 bases that match TRBD2. The CDR3 has 15 amino acids. The germline CDR1 and CDR2 sequences are SGHVS and FQNEAQ. J lost 3 bases, V lost 5 bases, and 7 bases had no gene match. CDR3 DNA sequence: TGTGCCAGCAGCCGAGGGGTAGCGGGAGAAGAGACCCAGTACTTC. Translating gives CASSRGVAGEETQYF.

This rearrangement joins TRBV7-8 to TRBJ2-1; D not resolved. Trimming stripped 5 bases from V and 8 bases from J, with 13 bases between. CDR1 is SGHVS and CDR2 is FQNEAQ in the germline V gene. The CDR3 runs to 13 residues. CDR3 bases: TGTGCCAGCAGCCCACCTCAGAGAGATGAGCAGTTCTTC. Encoded protein: CASSPPQRDEQFF. The whole variable domain, remainder taken from reference TRBV7-8 and TRBJ2-1, is GAGVSQSPRYKVAKRGQDVALRCDPISGHVSLFWYQQALGQGPEFLTYFQNEAQLDKSGLPSDRFFAERPEGSVSTLKIQRTQQEDSAVYLCASSPPQRDEQFFGPGTRLTVL.

The V call is TRBV30, the J call TRBJ1-6, with a possible D match to TRBD1 (6 bases). The germline gives CDR1 GTSNPN, CDR2 SVGIG (reference sequence). V was trimmed by 5 bases and J by 6 bases, leaving 11 bases between them. The CDR3 runs to 13 residues. CDR3 protein: CAWVRQANSPLHF. The DNA for the CDR3 is TGTGCCTGGGTACGACAGGCTAATTCACCCCTCCACTTT.

V is TRBV28 and J is TRBJ2-2, with D tentatively TRBD1 or TRBD2 (6 bases each). CDR1 MDHEN and CDR2 SYDVKM come from the germline V gene. V lost 4 bases and J lost 4, with 13 bases in between. The CDR3 has 15 amino acids. The DNA for the CDR3 is TGTGCCAGCAGTTCACGCGGGACAAGCACCGGGGAGCTGTTTTTT. Translation gives CASSSRGTSTGELFF.

The sample holds one count of this clone. The chain uses TRBV4-1 and TRBJ1-3, with D uncertain. Germline CDR1 MGHRA, CDR2 YSYEKL. The CDR3 is 16 amino acids. V lost 4 bases to trimming and J lost 0 bases, with 13 bases between them. The CDR3 DNA sequence: TGCGCCAGCAGCCCCAGGAGCACCATCTCTGGAAACACCATATATTTT. This sequence encodes CASSPRSTISGNTIYF.

V usage is TRBV4-3 and J usage is TRBJ2-3; D not resolved. CDR3 length equals 13 residues. V gave up 1 base and J gave up 10 bases, with 12 bases separating them. Germline V CDR1 and CDR2: LGHNA, YSLEER. CDR3 DNA sequence: TGCGCCAGCAGCCAAGTTTTTCAGGCGCCGCAGTATTTT. It specifies CASSQVFQAPQYF.

The CDR3 DNA follows: TGTGCCAGCAGCCTGACTACTGGGAATTCACCCCTCCACTTT. It is translated as CASSLTTGNSPLHF. The chain recombines TRBV5-6 with TRBJ1-6; the D is unclear. The CDR3 spans 14 residues. Germline V gene data show CDR1 as SGHDT and CDR2 as YYEEEE. Trimming pared 4 bases from V and 7 bases from J, leaving 12 bases between.

The gene calls are TRBV7-8 and TRBJ1-2; the match to TRBD1 covers 7 bases. Losses at the gene ends were 6 bases for V and 3 bases for J; bases not matched to a gene: 4. Germline lookup yields CDR1 SGHVS and CDR2 FQNEAQ. CDR3 length: 13 amino acids. For the CDR3, the DNA is TGTGCCAGCAGTCAAGACAGGGACTATGGCTACACCTTC. Translated: CASSQDRDYGYTF.

The J gene is TRBJ1-1, the V gene TRBV4-3; D is possibly TRBD1 (6 bases). The germline gives CDR1 LGHNA, CDR2 YSLEER. V was cut by 4 bases and J by 1 base, with 10 bases left in between. The CDR3 spans 14 residues. The CDR3 DNA reads TGCGCCAGCAGCCCGGGACAACCGAACACTGAAGCTTTCTTT. Translation gives CASSPGQPNTEAFF.

The V and J genes are TRBV28 and TRBJ2-7; 11 positions agree with TRBD1. Losses at the gene ends were 7 bases for V and 1 base for J; bases not matched to a gene: 18. CDR3 length: 19 amino acids. CDR1 and CDR2 from the germline V gene are MDHEN and SYDVKM. DNA of the CDR3: TGTGCCAGCACCTCCGCTCGGACAGGGGGCGCCAGGCGGTCCTACGAGCAGTACTTC. Translating it yields CASTSARTGGARRSYEQYF.

This rearrangement joins TRBV7-9 to TRBJ1-5, with a possible D match to TRBD1 (6 bases). CDR3 length equals 16 residues. In germline, CDR1 is SEHNR, CDR2 FQNEAQ (reference sequence). V was cut by 1 base and J by 5 bases, with 15 bases left in between. The CDR3 loop is CASSLGWGAQDQPQHF. Here the CDR3 DNA reads TGTGCCAGCAGCTTAGGGTGGGGGGCGCAGGATCAGCCCCAGCATTTT.